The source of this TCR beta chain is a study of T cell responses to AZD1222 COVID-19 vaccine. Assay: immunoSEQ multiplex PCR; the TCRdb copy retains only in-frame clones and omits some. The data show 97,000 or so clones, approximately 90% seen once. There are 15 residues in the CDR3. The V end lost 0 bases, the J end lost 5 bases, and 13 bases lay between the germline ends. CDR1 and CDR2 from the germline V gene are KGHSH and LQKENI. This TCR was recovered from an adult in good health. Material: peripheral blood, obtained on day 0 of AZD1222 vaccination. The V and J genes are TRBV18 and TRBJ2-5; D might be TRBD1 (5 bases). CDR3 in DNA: TGTGCCAGCTCACCACCGAATAGGGGTAGGGAGACCCAGTACTTC. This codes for CASSPPNRGRETQYF.